The rows below give T cell receptor beta chains drawn from one sample of a study of Ad26.COV2.S vaccination and SARS-CoV-2 variants. Method: immunoSEQ multiplex PCR; TCRdb's copy keeps in-frame clones and lacks some. The sample comprises about 410,000 clones, about 88% of which are singletons, and under 2% rests with the top ten. The starting material was peripheral blood, obtained in a trial of Ad26.COV2.S vaccine versus placebo. These receptors originate from a person aged 18-60 years who received the Ad26.COV2.S COVID-19 vaccine or a placebo. The CDR3 runs from the conserved cysteine through the conserved F or W. D genes are given only for firm matches. The size field is filled for only some rows; it gives once, few, many or a size class.

J: TRBJ2-7
D: TRBD2
size: -
V: TRBV5-1
DNA: TGCGCCAGCAGCCCCGCCGCAGGACTAGCGGGAGGTGACGAGCAGTACTTC
CDR3: CASSPAAGLAGGDEQYF

J: TRBJ1-5
D: -
size: -
V: TRBV28
DNA: TGTGCCAGCAGTTTGGCAGGGGAGAATCAGCCCCAGCATTTT
CDR3: CASSLAGENQPQHF

J: TRBJ2-5
D: -
size: -
V: TRBV12-3/TRBV12-4
DNA: TGTGCCAGCAGTTTACACAAAGAGACCCAGTACTTC
CDR3: CASSLHKETQYF

J: TRBJ2-1
D: -
size: -
V: TRBV29-1
DNA: TGCAGCGTTGAAAGGTACTCCTACAATGAGCAGTTCTTC
CDR3: CSVERYSYNEQFF

J: TRBJ2-5
D: TRBD1
size: -
V: TRBV10-3
DNA: TGTGCCATCAGTGAGTTTTGGACAGGGGATCCAGAGGAGACCCAGTACTTC
CDR3: CAISEFWTGDPEETQYF

J: TRBJ1-1
D: TRBD1
size: -
V: TRBV19
DNA: TGTGCCAGTAGCGATTCAGGGGGCACTGAAGCTTTCTTT
CDR3: CASSDSGGTEAFF

J: TRBJ1-2
D: TRBD1
size: -
V: TRBV5-4
DNA: TGTGCCAGCAGCTTTGGACAGGGGGTTAACTATGGCTACACCTTC
CDR3: CASSFGQGVNYGYTF

J: TRBJ2-4
D: -
size: -
V: TRBV30
DNA: TGTGCCTGCACCTCCCCGAGGGAGGCCATTCAGTACTTC
CDR3: CACTSPREAIQYF

J: TRBJ2-5
D: -
size: -
V: TRBV6-4
DNA: TGTGCCAGCAGTGACAACGAGGCGGAGACCCAGTACTTC
CDR3: CASSDNEAETQYF

J: TRBJ2-3
D: -
size: -
V: TRBV9
DNA: TGTGCCAGCAGTCAGGGAACCACAGATACGCAGTATTTT
CDR3: CASSQGTTDTQYF

J: TRBJ2-2
D: -
size: -
V: TRBV3-1/TRBV3-2
DNA: TGTGCCAGCAGCCAAGATAGGAGGACTACCAACACCGGGGAGCTGTTTTTT
CDR3: CASSQDRRTTNTGELFF

J: TRBJ2-1
D: TRBD2
size: -
V: TRBV24-1
DNA: TGTGCCACCCAGACTAGCGGGAGGGCGGTTTCCTACAATGAGCAGTTCTTC
CDR3: CATQTSGRAVSYNEQFF

J: TRBJ1-2
D: -
size: -
V: TRBV7-6
DNA: TGTGCCAGCAGCTTAGGGTTACAGACACTCGACTATGGCTACACCTTC
CDR3: CASSLGLQTLDYGYTF

J: TRBJ1-1
D: TRBD1
size: once
V: TRBV19
DNA: TGTGCCAGCGCCACCGGGACAGGGGGCTTTGGTGAAGCTTTCTTT
CDR3: CASATGTGGFGEAFF

J: TRBJ2-1
D: TRBD2
size: -
V: TRBV7-8
DNA: TGTGCCAGCAGCTTTCCTAGCGGGAGGGCCAATGAGCAGTTCTTC
CDR3: CASSFPSGRANEQFF

J: TRBJ1-2
D: -
size: -
V: TRBV2
DNA: TGTGCCAGCAGTGAGGCTGCAGGTTGGGGCTACACCTTC
CDR3: CASSEAAGWGYTF

J: TRBJ2-5
D: -
size: -
V: TRBV28
DNA: TGTGCCAGCAGACAAACCGGAGGGCAGGAGACCCAGTACTTC
CDR3: CASRQTGGQETQYF

J: TRBJ1-5
D: -
size: once
V: TRBV2
DNA: TGTGCCAGCACATGGGGGGTCAATCAGCCCCAGCATTTT
CDR3: CASTWGVNQPQHF

J: TRBJ2-5
D: -
size: -
V: TRBV10-3
DNA: TGTGCCATCAGTGAGTCGGACCAAGAGACCCAGTACTTC
CDR3: CAISESDQETQYF

J: TRBJ2-3
D: TRBD2
size: -
V: TRBV29-1
DNA: TGCAGCGTCCCGTTGCTAGCGGGCGGCACAGATACGCAGTATTTT
CDR3: CSVPLLAGGTDTQYF

J: TRBJ2-7
D: -
size: few
V: TRBV6-5
DNA: TGTGCCAGCAGTTACTCGGGGGATGAGGGCGAGCAGTACTTC
CDR3: CASSYSGDEGEQYF

J: TRBJ1-2
D: TRBD1
size: -
V: TRBV4-3
DNA: TGCGCCAGCAGCAGGGACAGGGGATATGGCTACACCTTC
CDR3: CASSRDRGYGYTF

J: TRBJ1-6
D: -
size: -
V: TRBV4-1
DNA: TGCGCCAGCAGCCAAGAGGTCTTGGGGGTTTTCAATTCACCCCTCCACTTT
CDR3: CASSQEVLGVFNSPLHF

J: TRBJ2-1
D: -
size: once
V: TRBV5-6
DNA: TGTGCCAGCAGCTTGGGATTTGTGTCCGATGAGCAGTTCTTC
CDR3: CASSLGFVSDEQFF

J: TRBJ2-5
D: -
size: -
V: TRBV6-5
DNA: TGTGCCAGCAGTCTGATAGGGGCAGAGACCCAGTACTTC
CDR3: CASSLIGAETQYF

J: TRBJ1-2
D: -
size: -
V: TRBV5-6
DNA: TGTGCCAGCAGCTTGGGGGGTGAGGACGGCTACACCTTC
CDR3: CASSLGGEDGYTF

J: TRBJ2-2
D: -
size: -
V: TRBV3-1/TRBV3-2
DNA: TGTGCCAGCAGCCAATCCGGGGAGCTGTTTTTT
CDR3: CASSQSGELFF

J: TRBJ1-5
D: -
size: -
V: TRBV7-3
DNA: TGTGCCAGCAGCTTAACAGGGGGTCAGCCCCAGCATTTT
CDR3: CASSLTGGQPQHF

J: TRBJ2-2
D: -
size: -
V: TRBV19
DNA: TGTGCCAGTTACGAGTGGGACACCGGGGAGCTGTTTTTT
CDR3: CASYEWDTGELFF

J: TRBJ1-5
D: TRBD1
size: -
V: TRBV19
DNA: TGTGCCAGTAGTGCCTTACAGGGGTTGGATCAGCCCCAGCATTTT
CDR3: CASSALQGLDQPQHF

J: TRBJ1-5
D: -
size: -
V: TRBV28
DNA: TGTGCCAGCAGTAACGGACCGTGGGGCAGGCCCCAGCATTTT
CDR3: CASSNGPWGRPQHF

J: TRBJ2-3
D: -
size: once
V: TRBV9
DNA: TGTGCCAGCAGCGTAGACCCAAAGGGGGGTGGTACGCAGTATTTT
CDR3: CASSVDPKGGGTQYF

J: TRBJ2-2
D: -
size: once
V: TRBV6-5
DNA: TGTGCCAGCAGCGGGGCCTCGGGCACCGGGGAGCTGTTTTTT
CDR3: CASSGASGTGELFF

J: TRBJ1-6
D: -
size: -
V: TRBV5-1
DNA: TGCGCCAGCAGCTTGCCGGACTTTAATTCACCCCTCCACTTT
CDR3: CASSLPDFNSPLHF

J: TRBJ2-1
D: TRBD1
size: few
V: TRBV28
DNA: TGTGCCAGCAGTTTAACAGGGGGCAATGAGCAGTTCTTC
CDR3: CASSLTGGNEQFF

J: TRBJ1-2
D: -
size: -
V: TRBV5-6
DNA: TGTGCCAGCAGCCCCGGGAGCCAGTCCTATGGCTACACCTTC
CDR3: CASSPGSQSYGYTF

J: TRBJ1-5
D: -
size: once
V: TRBV27
DNA: TGTGCCAGCAGCGATCCCGATCAGCCCCAGCATTTT
CDR3: CASSDPDQPQHF

J: TRBJ2-5
D: -
size: -
V: TRBV25-1
DNA: TGTGCCAGCAGTGGGGACTTGCAAGAGGCCCAGTACTTC
CDR3: CASSGDLQEAQYF

J: TRBJ1-3
D: -
size: -
V: TRBV28
DNA: TGTGCCAGCAGTTTAGGGGGGATCTCTGGAAACACCATATATTTT
CDR3: CASSLGGISGNTIYF

J: TRBJ1-2
D: -
size: -
V: TRBV28
DNA: TGTGCCAGCAGTTTATCTCAACCAGGAGGGTATGGCTACACCTTC
CDR3: CASSLSQPGGYGYTF

J: TRBJ2-1
D: TRBD2
size: -
V: TRBV6-2/TRBV6-3
DNA: TGTGCCAGCAGTTCGCCACGGGGAGCGGGATATGTCAATGAGCAGTTCTTC
CDR3: CASSSPRGAGYVNEQFF

J: TRBJ2-7
D: TRBD2
size: -
V: TRBV5-6
DNA: TGTGCCAGCAGCCTGGGGATAGCGGGACTATACGAGCAGTACTTC
CDR3: CASSLGIAGLYEQYF

J: TRBJ1-2
D: -
size: few
V: TRBV2
DNA: TGTGCCAGCAGTGATTGGGGGGCAGAACGAGGCTACACCTTC
CDR3: CASSDWGAERGYTF

J: TRBJ2-1
D: -
size: -
V: TRBV21-1
DNA: TGTGCCAGCAGTTCCAGAGGACTCCGTGTCCCTTACAATGAGCAGTTCTTC
CDR3: CASSSRGLRVPYNEQFF

J: TRBJ1-2
D: TRBD1
size: few
V: TRBV24-1
DNA: TGTGCCACCAGTGACCGATCACAGGGGGGCTATGGCTACACCTTC
CDR3: CATSDRSQGGYGYTF

J: TRBJ2-7
D: -
size: few
V: TRBV7-9
DNA: TGTGCCAGCAGCGGTGAGGGTTACGAGCAGTACTTC
CDR3: CASSGEGYEQYF